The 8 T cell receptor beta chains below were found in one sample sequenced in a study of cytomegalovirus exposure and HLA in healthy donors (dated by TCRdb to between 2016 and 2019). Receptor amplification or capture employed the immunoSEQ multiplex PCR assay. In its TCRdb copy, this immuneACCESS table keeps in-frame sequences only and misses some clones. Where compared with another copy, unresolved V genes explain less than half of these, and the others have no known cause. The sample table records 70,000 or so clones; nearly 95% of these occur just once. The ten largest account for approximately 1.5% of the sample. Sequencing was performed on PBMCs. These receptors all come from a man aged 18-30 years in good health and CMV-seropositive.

The CDR3 sequence is CASTDGGASNEKLFF. CDR3 DNA: TGTGCCAGCACCGATGGGGGGGCGTCTAATGAAAAACTGTTTTTT. This rearrangement joins TRBV28 to TRBJ1-4, with D possibly matching TRBD1 (6 bases). CDR3 size: 15 residues. The V end was cut by 7 bases, the J end by 3 bases, with 15 bases between. CDR1 is MDHEN, CDR2 SYDVKM, per germline.

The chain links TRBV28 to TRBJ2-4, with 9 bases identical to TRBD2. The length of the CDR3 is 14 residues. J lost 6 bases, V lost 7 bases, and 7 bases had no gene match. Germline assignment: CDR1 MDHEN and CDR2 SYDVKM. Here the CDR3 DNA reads TGTGCCAGCAATGACTTTAGCGGGAGAAACATTCAGTACTTC. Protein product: CASNDFSGRNIQYF.

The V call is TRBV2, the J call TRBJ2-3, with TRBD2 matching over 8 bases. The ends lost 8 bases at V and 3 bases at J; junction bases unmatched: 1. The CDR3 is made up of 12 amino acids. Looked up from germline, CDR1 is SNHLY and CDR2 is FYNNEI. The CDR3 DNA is TGTGCCAGCGGGACTAGAACAGATACGCAGTATTTT. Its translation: CASGTRTDTQYF.

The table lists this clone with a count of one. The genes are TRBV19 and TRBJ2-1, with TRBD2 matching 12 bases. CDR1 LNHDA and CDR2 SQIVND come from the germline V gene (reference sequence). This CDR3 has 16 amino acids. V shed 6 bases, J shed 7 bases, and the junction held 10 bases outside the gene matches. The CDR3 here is CASRARLAGERNEQFF. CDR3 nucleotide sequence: TGTGCCAGTAGGGCTAGACTAGCGGGAGAGAGGAATGAGCAGTTCTTC.

CDR3 DNA: TGTGCCAGCAGGACCTATAGGGGAGGCCAAGAGACCCAGTACTTC. Translated: CASRTYRGGQETQYF. The genes are TRBV6-1 and TRBJ2-5; a possible D gene is TRBD2 (6 bases). V lost 6 bases, J lost 1 base, and 15 bases lay in between. CDR1 is MNHNS, CDR2 SASEGT, per germline. The CDR3 sequence is 15 residues long.

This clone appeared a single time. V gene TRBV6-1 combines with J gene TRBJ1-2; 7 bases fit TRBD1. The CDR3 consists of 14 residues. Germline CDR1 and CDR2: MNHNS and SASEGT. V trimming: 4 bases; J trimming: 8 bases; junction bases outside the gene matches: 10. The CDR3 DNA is TGTGCCAGCAGTGGCGGCCCGGGGACAGTCGGCTACACCTTC. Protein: CASSGGPGTVGYTF.

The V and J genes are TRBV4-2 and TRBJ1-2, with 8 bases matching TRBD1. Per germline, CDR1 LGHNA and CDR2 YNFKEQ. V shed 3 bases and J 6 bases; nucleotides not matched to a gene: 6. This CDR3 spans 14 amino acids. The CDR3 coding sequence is TGTGCCAGCAGCCACCCGACAGGGGTCGATGGCTACACCTTC. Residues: CASSHPTGVDGYTF.

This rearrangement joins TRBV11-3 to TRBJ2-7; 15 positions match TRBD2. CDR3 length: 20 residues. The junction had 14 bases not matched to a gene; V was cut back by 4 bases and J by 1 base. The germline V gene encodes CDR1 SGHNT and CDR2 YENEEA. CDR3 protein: CASSSPPGTSGRSPSYEQYF. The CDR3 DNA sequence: TGTGCCAGCAGCTCACCTCCCGGGACTAGCGGGAGGTCCCCGTCCTACGAGCAGTACTTC.